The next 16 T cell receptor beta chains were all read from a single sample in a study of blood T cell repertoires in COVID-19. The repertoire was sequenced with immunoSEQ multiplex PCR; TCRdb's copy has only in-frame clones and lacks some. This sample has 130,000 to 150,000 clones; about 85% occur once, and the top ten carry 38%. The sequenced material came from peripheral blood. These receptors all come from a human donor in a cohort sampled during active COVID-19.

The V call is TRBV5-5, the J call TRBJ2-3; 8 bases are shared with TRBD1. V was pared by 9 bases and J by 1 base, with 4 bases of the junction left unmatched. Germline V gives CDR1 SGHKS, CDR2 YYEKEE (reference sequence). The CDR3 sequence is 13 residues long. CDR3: CATGQGGTDTQYF. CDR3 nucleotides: TGTGCCACCGGACAGGGTGGCACAGATACGCAGTATTTT.

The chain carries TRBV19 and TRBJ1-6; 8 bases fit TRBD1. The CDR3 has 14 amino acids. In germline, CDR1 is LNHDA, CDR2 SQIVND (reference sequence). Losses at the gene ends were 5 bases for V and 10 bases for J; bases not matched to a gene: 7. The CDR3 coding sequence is TGTGCCAGTAGTCCTGGACAGGGCAAATCACCCCTCCACTTT. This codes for CASSPGQGKSPLHF. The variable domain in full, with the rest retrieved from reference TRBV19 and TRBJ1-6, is DGGITQSPKYLFRKEGQNVTLSCEQNLNHDAMYWYRQDPGQGLRLIYYSQIVNDFQKGDIAEGYSVSREKKESFPLTVTSAQKNPTAFYLCASSPGQGKSPLHFGNGTRLTVT.

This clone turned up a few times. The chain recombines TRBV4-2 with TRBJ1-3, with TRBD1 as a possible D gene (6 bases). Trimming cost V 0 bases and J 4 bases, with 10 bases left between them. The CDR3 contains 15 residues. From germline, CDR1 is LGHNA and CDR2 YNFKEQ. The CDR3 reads CASSQDTGKGNTIYF. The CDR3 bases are TGTGCCAGCAGCCAAGATACAGGGAAGGGAAACACCATATATTTT.

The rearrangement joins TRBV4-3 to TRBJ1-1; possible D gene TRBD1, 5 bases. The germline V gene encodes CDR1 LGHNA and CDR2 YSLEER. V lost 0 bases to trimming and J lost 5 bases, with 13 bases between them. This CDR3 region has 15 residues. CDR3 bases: TGCGCCAGCAGCCAAGAAAATAGCGGGGGTACTGAAGCTTTCTTT. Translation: CASSQENSGGTEAFF.

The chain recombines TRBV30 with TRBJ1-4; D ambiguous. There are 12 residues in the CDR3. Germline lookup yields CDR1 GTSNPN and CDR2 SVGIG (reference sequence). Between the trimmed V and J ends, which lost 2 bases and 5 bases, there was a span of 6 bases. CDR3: CAWSYGNEKLFF. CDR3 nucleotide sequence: TGTGCCTGGAGTTACGGGAATGAAAAACTGTTTTTT.

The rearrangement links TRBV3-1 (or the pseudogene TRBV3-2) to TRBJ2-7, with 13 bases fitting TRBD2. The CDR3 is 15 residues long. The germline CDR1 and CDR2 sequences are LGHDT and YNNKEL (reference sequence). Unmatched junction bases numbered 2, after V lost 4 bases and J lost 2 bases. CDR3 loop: CASSRTSGGTYEQYF. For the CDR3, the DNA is TGTGCCAGCAGCCGGACTAGCGGGGGAACCTACGAGCAGTACTTC.

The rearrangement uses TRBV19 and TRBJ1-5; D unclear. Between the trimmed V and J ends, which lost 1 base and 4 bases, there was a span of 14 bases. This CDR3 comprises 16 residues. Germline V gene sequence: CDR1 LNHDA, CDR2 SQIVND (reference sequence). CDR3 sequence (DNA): TGTGCCAGTAGTATAGGGGCTGGTTATTGGAATCAGCCCCAGCATTTT. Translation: CASSIGAGYWNQPQHF.

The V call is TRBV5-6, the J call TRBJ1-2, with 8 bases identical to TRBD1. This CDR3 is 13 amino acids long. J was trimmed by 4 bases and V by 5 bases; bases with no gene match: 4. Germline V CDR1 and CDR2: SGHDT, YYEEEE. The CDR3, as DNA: TGTGCCAGCAGTCCCACAGGGGGCTATGGCTACACCTTC. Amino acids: CASSPTGGYGYTF.

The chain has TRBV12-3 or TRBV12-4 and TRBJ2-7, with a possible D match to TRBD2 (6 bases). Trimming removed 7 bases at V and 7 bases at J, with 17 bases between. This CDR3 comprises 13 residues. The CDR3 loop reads CASTPPGTSEQYF. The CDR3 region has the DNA TGTGCCAGCACTCCCCCCGGGACTTCAGAGCAGTACTTC.

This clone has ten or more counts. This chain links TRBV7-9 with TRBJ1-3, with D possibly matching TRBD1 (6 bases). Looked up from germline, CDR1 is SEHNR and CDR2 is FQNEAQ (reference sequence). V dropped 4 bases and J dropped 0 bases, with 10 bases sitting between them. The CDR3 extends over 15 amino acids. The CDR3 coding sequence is TGTGCCAGCAGCTCCAGGGGAAACTCTGGAAACACCATATATTTT. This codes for CASSSRGNSGNTIYF.

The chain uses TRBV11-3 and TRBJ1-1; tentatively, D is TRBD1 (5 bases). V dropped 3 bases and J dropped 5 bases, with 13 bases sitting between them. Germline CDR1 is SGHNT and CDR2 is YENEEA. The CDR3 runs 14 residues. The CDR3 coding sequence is TGTGCCAGCAGCTTTCAAGGGGCCGGAACTGAAGCTTTCTTT. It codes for CASSFQGAGTEAFF.

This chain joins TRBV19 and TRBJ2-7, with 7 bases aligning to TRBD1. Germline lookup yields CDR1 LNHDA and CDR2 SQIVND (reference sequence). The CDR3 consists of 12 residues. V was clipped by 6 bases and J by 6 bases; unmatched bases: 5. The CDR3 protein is CASRTGMSEQYF. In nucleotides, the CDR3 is TGTGCCAGTAGGACAGGGATGAGCGAGCAGTACTTC.

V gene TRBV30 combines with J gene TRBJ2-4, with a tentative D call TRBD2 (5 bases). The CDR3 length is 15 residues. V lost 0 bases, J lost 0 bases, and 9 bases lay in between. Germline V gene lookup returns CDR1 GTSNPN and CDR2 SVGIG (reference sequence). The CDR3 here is CAWSVRGLAKNIQYF. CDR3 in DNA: TGTGCCTGGAGTGTACGTGGACTAGCCAAAAACATTCAGTACTTC.

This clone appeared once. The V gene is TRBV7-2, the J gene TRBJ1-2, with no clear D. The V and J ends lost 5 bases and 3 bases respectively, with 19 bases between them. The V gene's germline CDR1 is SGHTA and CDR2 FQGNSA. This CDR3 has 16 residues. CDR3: CASSAAGGQTYYGYTF. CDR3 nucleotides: TGTGCCAGCAGCGCGGCGGGAGGCCAAACCTACTATGGCTACACCTTC.

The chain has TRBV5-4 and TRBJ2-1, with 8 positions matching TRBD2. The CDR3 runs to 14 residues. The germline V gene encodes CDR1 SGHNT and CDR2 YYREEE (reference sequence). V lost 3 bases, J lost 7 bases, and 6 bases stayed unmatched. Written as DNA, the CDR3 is TGTGCCAGCAGCTCGGGAGGGGGGGCGAATGAGCAGTTCTTC. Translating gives CASSSGGGANEQFF.

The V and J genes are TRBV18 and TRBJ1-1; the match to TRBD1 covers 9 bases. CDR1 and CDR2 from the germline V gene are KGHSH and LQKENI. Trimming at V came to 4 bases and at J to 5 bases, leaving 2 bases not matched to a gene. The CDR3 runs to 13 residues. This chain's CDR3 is CASSLQGATEAFF. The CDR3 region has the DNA TGTGCCAGCTCACTACAGGGGGCTACTGAAGCTTTCTTT. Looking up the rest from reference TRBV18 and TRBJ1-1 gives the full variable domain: NAGVMQNPRHLVRRRGQEARLRCSPMKGHSHVYWYRQLPEEGLKFMVYLQKENIIDESGMPKERFSAEFPKEGPSILRIQQVVRGDSAAYFCASSLQGATEAFFGQGTRLTVV.